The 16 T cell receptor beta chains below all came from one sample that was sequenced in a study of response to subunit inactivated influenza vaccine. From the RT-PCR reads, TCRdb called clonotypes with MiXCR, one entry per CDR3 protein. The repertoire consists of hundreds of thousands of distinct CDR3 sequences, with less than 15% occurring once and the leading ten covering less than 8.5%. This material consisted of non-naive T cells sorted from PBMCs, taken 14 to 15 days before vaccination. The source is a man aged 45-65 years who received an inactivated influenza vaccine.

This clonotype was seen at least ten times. In DNA form, the CDR3 reads TGCGCCAGCAGCTTAAAAAGGACTAGCGGGAGCTCCTACAATGAGCAGTTCTTC. Translated, it gives CASSLKRTSGSSYNEQFF. The rearrangement joins TRBV5-1 to TRBJ2-1; 13 nucleotides line up with TRBD2. There are 18 residues in the CDR3. With 2 bases clipped from V and 0 bases from J, the junction kept 5 bases outside the gene matches. Per the germline V gene, CDR1 is SGHRS and CDR2 is YFSETQ.

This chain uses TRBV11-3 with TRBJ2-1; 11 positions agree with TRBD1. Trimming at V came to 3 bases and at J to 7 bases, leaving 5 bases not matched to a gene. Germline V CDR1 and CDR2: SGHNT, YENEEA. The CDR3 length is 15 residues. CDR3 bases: TGTGCCAGCAGCTTTGGACAGGGGGCATCTAATGAGCAGTTCTTC. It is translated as CASSFGQGASNEQFF.

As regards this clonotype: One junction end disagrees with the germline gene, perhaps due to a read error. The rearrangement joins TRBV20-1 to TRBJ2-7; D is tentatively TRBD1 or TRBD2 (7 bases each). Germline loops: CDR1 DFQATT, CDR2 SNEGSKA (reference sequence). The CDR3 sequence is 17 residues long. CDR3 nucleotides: TGCAGTGCTAGAGATGTTAAAGGGACAGCGGGATTCTACGGGCAGTACTTC. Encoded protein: CSARDVKGTAGFYGQYF.

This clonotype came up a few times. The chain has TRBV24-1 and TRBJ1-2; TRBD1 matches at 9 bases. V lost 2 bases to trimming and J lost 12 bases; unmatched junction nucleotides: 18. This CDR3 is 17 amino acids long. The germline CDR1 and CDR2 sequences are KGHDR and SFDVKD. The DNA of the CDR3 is TGTGCCACCAGTGATTGGAGGGACAGGGTAGTTAACGGTGGGGACACCTTC. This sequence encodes CATSDWRDRVVNGGDTF.

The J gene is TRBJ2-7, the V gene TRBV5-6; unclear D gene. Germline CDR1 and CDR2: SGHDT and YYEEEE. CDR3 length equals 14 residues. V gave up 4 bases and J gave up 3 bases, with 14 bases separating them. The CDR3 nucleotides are TGTGCCAGCAGCAGGTTCGGTGAATACTACGAGCAGTACTTC. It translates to CASSRFGEYYEQYF.

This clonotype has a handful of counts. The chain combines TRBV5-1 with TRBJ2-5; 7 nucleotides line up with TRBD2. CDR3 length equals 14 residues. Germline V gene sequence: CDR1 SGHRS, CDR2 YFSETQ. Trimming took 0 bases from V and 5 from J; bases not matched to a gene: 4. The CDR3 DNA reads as TGCGCCAGCAGCTTGGCCGGGAGGTTGGAGACCCAGTACTTC. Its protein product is CASSLAGRLETQYF.

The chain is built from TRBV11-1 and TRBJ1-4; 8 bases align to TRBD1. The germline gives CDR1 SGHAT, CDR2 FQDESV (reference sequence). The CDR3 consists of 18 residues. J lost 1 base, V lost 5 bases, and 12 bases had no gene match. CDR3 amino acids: CASSPTIAGGLTNEKLFF. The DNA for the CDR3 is TGTGCCAGCAGCCCCACAATTGCAGGGGGCCTAACTAATGAAAAACTGTTTTTT. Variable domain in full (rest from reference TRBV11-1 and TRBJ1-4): EAEVAQSPRYKITEKSQAVAFWCDPISGHATLYWYRQILGQGPELLVQFQDESVVDDSQLPKDRFSAERLKGVDSTLKIQPAELGDSAMYLCASSPTIAGGLTNEKLFFGSGTQLSVL.

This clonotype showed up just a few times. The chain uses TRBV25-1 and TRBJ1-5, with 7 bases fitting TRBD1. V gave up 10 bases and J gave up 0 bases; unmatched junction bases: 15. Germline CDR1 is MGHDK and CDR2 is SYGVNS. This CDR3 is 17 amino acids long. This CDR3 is CATTDQTGRYSNQPQHF. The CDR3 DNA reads TGTGCCACCACAGACCAGACAGGGCGCTATAGCAATCAGCCCCAGCATTTT.

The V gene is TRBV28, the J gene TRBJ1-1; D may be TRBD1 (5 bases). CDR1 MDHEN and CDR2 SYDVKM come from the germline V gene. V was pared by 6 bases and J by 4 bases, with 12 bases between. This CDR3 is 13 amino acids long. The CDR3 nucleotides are TGTGCCAGCAGACAAACAGGATTCACTGAAGCTTTCTTT. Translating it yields CASRQTGFTEAFF.

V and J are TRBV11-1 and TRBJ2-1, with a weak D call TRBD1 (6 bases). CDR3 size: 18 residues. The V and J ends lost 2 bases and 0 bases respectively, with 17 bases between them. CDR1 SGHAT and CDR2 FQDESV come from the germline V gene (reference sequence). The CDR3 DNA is TGTGCCAGCAGCTTATCCCGGCCCGACAGGAGCTCCTACAATGAGCAGTTCTTC. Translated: CASSLSRPDRSSYNEQFF.

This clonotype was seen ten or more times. CDR3 coding DNA: TGTGCCAGCAGTGATGAAGGACACTCTTCCACCGGGGAGCTGTTTTTT. It codes for CASSDEGHSSTGELFF. V gene TRBV25-1 combines with J gene TRBJ2-2, with D perhaps TRBD1 (5 bases). Germline CDR1 and CDR2: MGHDK and SYGVNS. CDR3 size: 16 residues. V shed 3 bases and J shed 4 bases, with 15 bases lying between them.

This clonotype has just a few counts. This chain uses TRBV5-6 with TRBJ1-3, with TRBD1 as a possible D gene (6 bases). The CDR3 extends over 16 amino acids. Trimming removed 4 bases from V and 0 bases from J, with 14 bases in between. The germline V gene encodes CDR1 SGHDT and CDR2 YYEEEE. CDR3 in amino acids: CASSVTGTSSGNTIYF. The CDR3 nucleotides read TGTGCCAGCAGCGTTACCGGGACAAGCTCTGGAAACACCATATATTTT.

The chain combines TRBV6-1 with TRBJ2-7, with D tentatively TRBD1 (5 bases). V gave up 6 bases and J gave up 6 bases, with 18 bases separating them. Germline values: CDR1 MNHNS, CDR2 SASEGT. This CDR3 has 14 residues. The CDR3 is CASRLTQPRGEQYF. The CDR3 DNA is TGTGCCAGCAGGCTCACCCAGCCTAGGGGCGAGCAGTACTTC.

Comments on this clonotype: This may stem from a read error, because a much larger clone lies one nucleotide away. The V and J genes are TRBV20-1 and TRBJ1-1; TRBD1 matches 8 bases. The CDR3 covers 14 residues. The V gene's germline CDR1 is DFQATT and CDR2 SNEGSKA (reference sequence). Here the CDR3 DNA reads TGCTGTGCTAGGGCAGGGGGCACTGATACTGAAGCTTTCTTT. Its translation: CCARAGGTDTEAFF.

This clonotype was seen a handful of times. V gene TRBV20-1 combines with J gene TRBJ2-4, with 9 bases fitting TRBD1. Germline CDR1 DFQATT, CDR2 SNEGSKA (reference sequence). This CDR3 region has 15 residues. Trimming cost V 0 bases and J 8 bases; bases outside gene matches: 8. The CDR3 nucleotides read TGCAGTGCTAGAGATCGAAACAGGGGGCTGGACATTCAGTACTTC. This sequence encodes CSARDRNRGLDIQYF.

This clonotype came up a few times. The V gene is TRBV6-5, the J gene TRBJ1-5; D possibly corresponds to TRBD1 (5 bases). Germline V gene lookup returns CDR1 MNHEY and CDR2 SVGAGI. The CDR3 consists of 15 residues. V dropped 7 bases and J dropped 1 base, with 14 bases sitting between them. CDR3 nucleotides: TGTGCCAGCACTTATACAGGCTTCAGCAATCAGCCCCAGCATTTT. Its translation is CASTYTGFSNQPQHF.